The clone carrying this T cell receptor beta chain was picked up a small number of times. The antigen is unknown. The source of the sample is a study of cytomegalovirus exposure and HLA in healthy donors. Across the study: The roughly 700 first-cohort repertoires shared a platform with the 130 or so validation repertoires, as reported in a later analysis. General study points: CMV antigen specificity of three CMV-associated chains was confirmed in vitro. Most sequenced TCRs were rare (though some public TCRs occurred in many donors). Reports showed the classifier diagnosing cytomegalovirus status with high specificity and sensitivity.

The table came from immunoSEQ multiplex PCR; TCRdb's copy has only in-frame clones and leaves some out. The sample lists 240,000 or so clones, around 88% occurring once. V shed 0 bases and J 6 bases; nucleotides not matched to a gene: 12. Looked up from germline, CDR1 is SGDLS and CDR2 is YYNGEE. This CDR3 spans 16 amino acids. The source material was PBMCs. V gene TRBV9 combines with J gene TRBJ2-7, with TRBD1 matching over 7 bases. The TCR originated in a woman aged 30 to 39 in good health and CMV-seropositive. In nucleotides, the CDR3 is TGTGCCAGCAGCGTAGCTACGACAGGGTTAGGGAGCGAGCAGTACTTC. Its protein product is CASSVATTGLGSEQYF.